Below are 31 T cell receptor beta chains sequenced from a single sample in a study of blood T cells in healthy people across ages. It was with a sample-barcoded 5' primer and a J-beta primer mix that a second PCR of roughly 7 to 12 cycles was run. TCRdb reprocessed the 5' RACE reads via MiXCR and lists one record per CDR3 protein. The data show roughly 1 million distinct CDR3 sequences, with roughly a quarter seen just once and around 0.7% held by the top ten. The same data also went into a second study, on T cells of mothers and their children.

The sequenced sample was blood. These TCRs come from a girl aged 2 to 9 in good health.

The V call is TRBV20-1, the J call TRBJ2-7; 8 bases map to TRBD1. The CDR3 length is 14 residues. The V segment lost 3 bases and the J segment 1 base; nucleotides outside the gene matches: 5. In germline, CDR1 is DFQATT, CDR2 SNEGSKA (reference sequence). The CDR3 DNA reads TGCAGTGCTAGTTGGACAGGGAGTTCCTACGAGCAGTACTTC. It specifies CSASWTGSSYEQYF.

This chain joins TRBV15 and TRBJ2-5, with 9 bases identical to TRBD2. V trimming: 1 base; J trimming: 5 bases; junction bases outside the gene matches: 8. The CDR3 has 16 residues. Germline V gene sequence: CDR1 LNHNV, CDR2 YYDKDF (reference sequence). The chain's CDR3 is CATSRVGGGARETQYF. As DNA, the CDR3 is TGTGCCACCAGCAGAGTGGGCGGGGGGGCTCGGGAGACCCAGTACTTC.

The chain recombines TRBV12-5 with TRBJ1-2, with D unresolved. The germline V gene encodes CDR1 LGHNT and CDR2 FRNRAP. The length of the CDR3 is 13 residues. Trimming cost V 9 bases and J 2 bases, with 13 bases left between them. CDR3 sequence: CASLGDVNYGYTF. The CDR3 bases are TGTGCTAGCCTCGGTGATGTAAACTATGGCTACACCTTC. The complete variable domain, with remaining parts taken from reference TRBV12-5 and TRBJ1-2, reads DARVTQTPRHKVTEMGQEVTMRCQPILGHNTVFWYRQTMMQGLELLAYFRNRAPLDDSGMPKDRFSAEMPDATLATLKIQPSEPRDSAVYFCASLGDVNYGYTFGSGTRLTVV.

The V and J genes are TRBV4-3 and TRBJ2-7; TRBD2 matches 7 bases. CDR1 LGHNA and CDR2 YSLEER come from the germline V gene. V lost 0 bases to trimming and J lost 0 bases; unmatched junction nucleotides: 11. CDR3 size: 18 residues. The CDR3, as DNA: TGCGCCAGCAGCCAAGAACGGGGGATCGGGGGGAGCTCCTACGAGCAGTACTTC. Translated, it gives CASSQERGIGGSSYEQYF.

This clonotype has only one observation. The gene calls are TRBV9 and TRBJ1-2, with D unclear. Germline CDR1 reads SGDLS; CDR2 reads YYNGEE. Deletions cut 3 bases from V and 4 bases from J, with 16 bases between. There are 15 residues in the CDR3. The CDR3 nucleotides read TGTGCCAGCAGCGCGGACTCGCAGTGGGGCTATGGCTACACCTTC. It yields the protein CASSADSQWGYGYTF. Full variable domain (rest looked up from reference TRBV9 and TRBJ1-2): DSGVTQTPKHLITATGQRVTLRCSPRSGDLSVYWYQQSLDQGLQFLIQYYNGEERAKGNILERFSAQQFPDLHSELNLSSLELGDSALYFCASSADSQWGYGYTFGSGTRLTVV.

This clonotype was recorded a few times. The chain recombines TRBV12-3 or TRBV12-4 with TRBJ2-7, with 14 bases fitting TRBD2. The CDR3 loop spans 18 amino acids. The V and J ends lost 2 bases and 3 bases, in that order; junction bases with no gene match: 9. CDR3 region: CASSLFFSGTSGSYEQYF. DNA for the CDR3: TGTGCCAGCAGTTTATTCTTTTCGGGGACTAGCGGGAGCTACGAGCAGTACTTC.

In this sample, this clonotype turned up a few times. The CDR3 nucleotides are TGTGCCACCAGCAGGAGGGCGTCAGATACGCAGTATTTT. It codes for CATSRRASDTQYF. The chain employs TRBV15 and TRBJ2-3, with D possibly TRBD2 on 5 matching bases. The CDR3 sequence is 13 residues long. In germline, CDR1 is LNHNV, CDR2 YYDKDF (reference sequence). The V end lost 3 bases, the J end lost 4 bases, and 8 bases lay between the germline ends.

This clonotype has a handful of counts. V gene TRBV20-1 combines with J gene TRBJ1-4; no clear D. The germline gives CDR1 DFQATT, CDR2 SNEGSKA (reference sequence). V lost 6 bases to trimming and J lost 6 bases, with 14 bases between them. The CDR3 length is 13 residues. CDR3 sequence: CSARAGDYEKLFF. The CDR3, as DNA: TGCAGTGCAAGGGCCGGAGATTATGAAAAACTGTTTTTT.

The CDR3, as DNA: TGTGCCAGCAATCGGGACGGCGACCGCAATCAGCCCCAGCATTTT. Protein sequence: CASNRDGDRNQPQHF. J is TRBJ1-5 and V is TRBV28; D possibly corresponds to TRBD1 (5 bases). CDR1 is MDHEN, CDR2 SYDVKM, per germline. The CDR3 extends over 15 amino acids. The V gene lost 7 bases and the J gene lost 2 bases, with 15 bases spanning the gap.

The chain is built from TRBV28 and TRBJ1-1, with a possible D match to TRBD1 (6 bases). Germline values: CDR1 MDHEN, CDR2 SYDVKM. V lost 10 bases, J lost 7 bases, and 10 bases lay in between. CDR3 length: 10 amino acids. CDR3 in DNA: TGTGCCACCCAGGGGAGTGAAGCTTTCTTT. Encoded protein: CATQGSEAFF.

The table lists this clonotype with a few counts. The chain couples TRBV24-1 to TRBJ2-3; D gene unclear. The CDR3 spans 12 residues. Germline CDR1 and CDR2: KGHDR and SFDVKD. Trimming removed 3 bases from V and 11 bases from J, with 11 bases in between. CDR3 residues: CATSDTATGQYF. CDR3 nucleotides: TGTGCCACCAGTGATACCGCTACGGGGCAGTATTTT.

This clonotype has just a few counts. This chain connects TRBV6-5 to TRBJ1-1; a weak D match, TRBD1 (6 bases). Germline V gives CDR1 MNHEY, CDR2 SVGAGI. The V gene lost 6 bases and the J gene lost 11 bases, with 19 bases spanning the gap. The CDR3 sequence is 13 residues long. The CDR3 sequence is CASSSTGTREAFF. In DNA form, the CDR3 reads TGTGCCAGCAGCTCTACAGGGACTCGGGAGGCTTTCTTT.

This clonotype showed up just a few times. J is TRBJ2-6 and V is TRBV5-4, with D perhaps matching TRBD1 (5 bases). CDR1 is SGHNT, CDR2 YYREEE, per germline (reference sequence). V gave up 5 bases and J gave up 2 bases, with 11 bases separating them. The CDR3 contains 15 residues. The CDR3 sequence is CASSRREAGANVLTF. The CDR3 region has the DNA TGTGCCAGCAGTCGCAGGGAAGCTGGGGCCAACGTCCTGACTTTC.

This clonotype was seen only a few times. The chain uses TRBV20-1 and TRBJ2-5; D is undetermined. This CDR3 spans 15 amino acids. From germline, CDR1 is DFQATT and CDR2 SNEGSKA (reference sequence). With 6 bases removed from V and 0 bases from J, the gap between germline ends came to 17 bases. The chain's CDR3 is CSASRKLEYQETQYF. As DNA, the CDR3 is TGCAGTGCCTCCCGGAAGCTTGAGTACCAAGAGACCCAGTACTTC.

This clonotype was observed a few times. The rearrangement uses TRBV6-6 and TRBJ2-5, with D possibly being TRBD1 (5 bases). The J call is in doubt because the DNA end fits TRBJ2-7 better. Germline CDR1 and CDR2: MNHNY and SVGAGI (reference sequence). The CDR3 is made up of 16 amino acids. This chain's CDR3 is CASSSGHLNFPYEQYF. CDR3 nucleotide sequence: TGTGCCAGCAGTTCCGGACACCTAAATTTTCCCTACGAGCAGTACTTC.

This clonotype has a handful of counts. The V and J genes are TRBV7-2 and TRBJ2-1, with D maybe TRBD2 (6 bases). This CDR3 contains 16 residues. Germline values: CDR1 SGHTA, CDR2 FQGNSA. Trimming removed 7 bases at V and 0 bases at J, with 16 bases between. The CDR3 bases are TGTGCCAGCAACTACGGGAGCACTTACTCCTACAATGAGCAGTTCTTC. The encoded protein is CASNYGSTYSYNEQFF.

This chain connects TRBV7-9 to TRBJ1-2; D gene ambiguous. Germline CDR1 reads SEHNR; CDR2 reads FQNEAQ (reference sequence). The CDR3 sequence is 15 residues long. Trimming left V 0 bases short and J 5 bases short, with 13 bases between. The CDR3 loop reads CASSLASTDSYGYTF. The CDR3 bases are TGTGCCAGCAGCTTAGCGAGTACTGACTCATATGGCTACACCTTC.

The chain links TRBV14 to TRBJ1-4; D possibly corresponds to TRBD1 (6 bases). This CDR3 has 13 amino acids. The germline V gene encodes CDR1 SGHDN and CDR2 FVKESK. Deletions cut 10 bases from V and 5 bases from J, with 14 bases between. CDR3 region: CANRGQLNEKLFF. The CDR3 DNA is TGTGCCAACAGAGGACAGCTGAATGAAAAACTGTTTTTT.

This clonotype has more than one count but fewer than ten. The rearrangement joins TRBV11-2 to TRBJ2-1; tentative D call: TRBD1 (6 bases). Trimming shortened V by 7 bases and J by 5 bases, and 21 bases separated the two germline ends. This CDR3 is 16 amino acids long. Germline V gene data show CDR1 as SGHAT and CDR2 as FQNNGV. The CDR3: CASTTIKRQANNEQFF. In nucleotides, the CDR3 is TGTGCCAGCACTACTATAAAACGACAGGCAAACAATGAGCAGTTCTTC.

This CDR3 reads CSASRDVNTEAFF. The CDR3 DNA follows: TGCAGCGCCAGCCGGGACGTCAACACTGAAGCTTTCTTT. The rearrangement uses TRBV29-1 and TRBJ1-1; D is perhaps TRBD1 (5 bases). The CDR3 length is 13 residues. Trimming removed 7 bases from V and 2 bases from J, with 14 bases in between. The V gene's germline CDR1 is SQVTM and CDR2 ANQGSEA.

This clonotype has a handful of counts. The rearrangement links TRBV4-2 to TRBJ2-5; D gene ambiguous. This CDR3 spans 14 amino acids. Between the trimmed V and J ends, which lost 0 bases and 5 bases, there was a span of 10 bases. Germline V lookup: CDR1 LGHNA, CDR2 YNFKEQ. CDR3 residues: CASSQDPGRETQYF. The CDR3, as DNA: TGTGCCAGCAGCCAAGACCCAGGACGGGAGACCCAGTACTTC.

This rearrangement joins TRBV6-6 to TRBJ2-5; 11 nucleotides line up with TRBD2. The J call is uncertain, as TRBJ2-1 better fits the DNA end. From germline, CDR1 is MNHNY and CDR2 SVGAGI (reference sequence). CDR3 length: 14 residues. CDR3 DNA sequence: TGTGCCAGCACTGTAGGGACTAGCGGATCTGAGCAGTTCTTC. Translation gives CASTVGTSGSEQFF.

This clonotype has a handful of counts. The J gene is TRBJ2-4, the V gene TRBV20-1; 10 bases match TRBD1. This CDR3 comprises 13 residues. CDR1 DFQATT and CDR2 SNEGSKA come from the germline V gene (reference sequence). The junction had 2 bases not matched to a gene; V was cut back by 2 bases and J by 7 bases. The CDR3 spells CSARRQGANIQYF. In nucleotides, the CDR3 is TGCAGTGCTAGAAGACAGGGGGCGAACATTCAGTACTTC.

This clonotype was seen more than once but under ten times. J is TRBJ2-3 and V is TRBV24-1; D may be TRBD1 (5 bases). The CDR3 runs to 17 residues. CDR1 KGHDR and CDR2 SFDVKD come from the germline V gene. The ends were cut back, 4 bases at V and 4 bases at J, with 20 bases in the middle. Here the CDR3 reads CATSDQDTPVYPDTQYF. In DNA, the CDR3 is TGTGCCACCAGTGACCAGGACACCCCAGTATACCCAGATACGCAGTATTTT.

The table lists this clonotype with a few counts. V is TRBV29-1 and J is TRBJ2-7, with 8 bases that match TRBD2. The CDR3 length is 20 residues. Trimming at V came to 3 bases and at J to 1 base, leaving 23 bases not matched to a gene. Germline CDR1 SQVTM, CDR2 ANQGSEA. This chain's CDR3 is CSVEGVWGLSGAGDSYEQYF. CDR3 sequence (DNA): TGCAGCGTTGAGGGGGTCTGGGGGCTATCGGGAGCGGGAGATTCCTACGAGCAGTACTTC.

Details on this clonotype: The junction shows a germline mismatch at one end, possibly a read error. The chain is built from TRBV12-3 or TRBV12-4 and TRBJ2-7, with 11 bases matching TRBD2. The DNA end favors TRBJ2-1, so the J call may be wrong. The CDR3 totals 17 residues. In DNA, the CDR3 is TGTGCCAGCAGTCACTCCTCACTAGCGGGAGTAGACAATAAGCAGTTCTTC. This codes for CASSHSSLAGVDNKQFF.

This clonotype was counted a few times. The V call is TRBV5-1, the J call TRBJ1-1; D is undetermined. V was trimmed by 4 bases and J by 0 bases, leaving 7 bases between them. Germline assignment: CDR1 SGHRS and CDR2 YFSETQ. The length of the CDR3 is 13 residues. In DNA, the CDR3 is TGCGCCAGCAGCAAGGACCTGAACACTGAAGCTTTCTTT. Encoded protein: CASSKDLNTEAFF.

The gene calls are TRBV12-3 or TRBV12-4 and TRBJ1-1; D unclear. The ends were cut back, 6 bases at V and 4 bases at J, with 18 bases in the middle. The CDR3 consists of 15 residues. DNA of the CDR3: TGTGCCAGCAGGGACGAAAGACTTCTGGGCACTGAAGCTTTCTTT. As protein: CASRDERLLGTEAFF.

This clonotype has a handful of counts. The chain links TRBV5-1 to TRBJ2-7; D not resolved. Germline-derived CDR1 and CDR2 are SGHRS and YFSETQ. V lost 0 bases and J lost 2, with 9 bases in between. CDR3 size: 14 residues. CDR3 residues: CASSLAWATYEQYF. The CDR3 DNA reads as TGCGCCAGCAGCTTGGCATGGGCTACCTACGAGCAGTACTTC.

This clonotype turned up a few times. Relative to the germline gene, one junction end is altered; a read error may explain this. V is TRBV12-3 or TRBV12-4 and J is TRBJ1-2, with D tentatively TRBD1 (5 bases). The CDR3 runs to 14 residues. For the CDR3, the DNA is TGTGCCAGCAATCCCTCCGGGACTAACTATGGCTACGCCTTC. Protein: CASNPSGTNYGYAF.

Only a few counts were recorded for this clonotype. This rearrangement joins TRBV10-3 to TRBJ2-7; D gene uncertain. Germline V lookup: CDR1 ENHRY, CDR2 SYGVKD. Trimming pared 11 bases from V and 1 base from J, leaving 15 bases between. The CDR3 consists of 13 residues. The CDR3 reads CAATADGSYEQYF. CDR3 DNA: TGTGCCGCAACTGCCGACGGATCCTACGAGCAGTACTTC.